The 16 T cell receptor beta chains listed next were all sequenced from one sample in a study of blood T cell repertoires in COVID-19. Using immunoSEQ multiplex PCR, the repertoire was profiled, and TCRdb retains in-frame clones only, with some absent. The data show more than 200,000 clones, 87% seen once. Material for sequencing was peripheral blood. These TCRs come from a man younger than 35 with active or convalescent COVID-19.

The genes are TRBV13 and TRBJ2-1, with 11 bases fitting TRBD2. V gave up 0 bases and J gave up 9 bases; unmatched junction bases: 4. This CDR3 comprises 15 residues. CDR1 is PRHDT and CDR2 is FYEKMQ in the germline V gene (reference sequence). CDR3 sequence reads: CASSLGTSGAIEQFF. The CDR3 DNA sequence: TGTGCCAGCAGCTTAGGGACTAGCGGGGCTATTGAGCAGTTCTTC.

This chain joins TRBV18 and TRBJ1-2; 9 nucleotides align to TRBD1. Unmatched junction bases numbered 4, after V lost 3 bases and J lost 5 bases. Germline values: CDR1 KGHSH, CDR2 LQKENI. This CDR3 is 14 amino acids long. CDR3 amino acids: CASSPGTGKYGYTF. The CDR3, as DNA: TGTGCCAGCTCACCCGGGACAGGGAAGTATGGCTACACCTTC.

The chain recombines TRBV20-1 with TRBJ1-1; TRBD1 matches 10 bases. CDR3 length: 11 amino acids. Germline V gene sequence: CDR1 DFQATT, CDR2 SNEGSKA (reference sequence). Here the CDR3 reads CSGQGETEAFF. Here the CDR3 DNA reads TGCAGCGGACAGGGGGAGACTGAAGCTTTCTTT.

The genes are TRBV5-1 and TRBJ1-3; D is undetermined. Germline V gives CDR1 SGHRS, CDR2 YFSETQ. The V end was cut by 0 bases, the J end by 1 base, with 8 bases between. CDR3 length: 15 amino acids. The CDR3 DNA reads as TGCGCCAGCAGCTTGGAGCTTATGTCTGGAAACACCATATATTTT. It specifies CASSLELMSGNTIYF.

This clone appeared a few times. The chain is built from TRBV4-1 and TRBJ2-5, with D possibly being TRBD2 (5 bases). Trimming pared 4 bases from V and 5 bases from J, leaving 17 bases between. The CDR3 has 15 residues. Germline V gene sequence: CDR1 MGHRA, CDR2 YSYEKL. The CDR3 nucleotides are TGCGCCAGCAGCCTCCAGACGGGGAACGGCGAGACCCAGTACTTC. Its protein product is CASSLQTGNGETQYF.

The rearrangement joins TRBV5-4 to TRBJ2-3; 8 bases match TRBD2. V gave up 2 bases and J gave up 2 bases; unmatched junction bases: 16. Germline V CDR1 and CDR2: SGHNT, YYREEE (reference sequence). This CDR3 spans 19 amino acids. In DNA form, the CDR3 reads TGTGCCAGCAGCTTCGGGGGGACTAGGGGCCCCGGGGCCACAGATACGCAGTATTTT. Translation gives CASSFGGTRGPGATDTQYF.

The genes are TRBV6-5 and TRBJ2-2, with D maybe TRBD2 (6 bases). Germline V CDR1 and CDR2: MNHEY, SVGAGI. CDR3 length equals 15 residues. V was pared by 6 bases and J by 6 bases, with 17 bases between. The CDR3: CASSLSTGAAGELFF. CDR3 nucleotide sequence: TGTGCCAGCAGCCTATCAACGGGAGCCGCCGGGGAGCTGTTTTTT.

V gene TRBV7-2 combines with J gene TRBJ2-3; 14 bases are a match to TRBD2. J lost 14 bases, V lost 6 bases, and 19 bases had no gene match. The CDR3 length is 17 residues. From germline, CDR1 is SGHTA and CDR2 FQGNSA. The CDR3 DNA sequence: TGTGCCAGCAGTTTTCTTGGGACTAGCGGGAGCCTCGGGATAGGGTATTTT. It codes for CASSFLGTSGSLGIGYF.

The CDR3 loop is CATSGQYEGDYGYTF. DNA for the CDR3: TGTGCCACCAGCGGACAGTATGAAGGGGACTATGGCTACACCTTC. The J gene is TRBJ1-2, the V gene TRBV15; weak D call: TRBD1 (6 bases). The CDR3 has 15 residues. Between the trimmed V and J ends, which lost 5 bases and 3 bases, there was a span of 16 bases. The germline V gene has CDR1 LNHNV and CDR2 YYDKDF (reference sequence).

J is TRBJ2-7 and V is TRBV11-3, with TRBD2 matching 13 bases. The CDR3 consists of 16 residues. Germline CDR1 SGHNT, CDR2 YENEEA. V lost 6 bases and J lost 4; bases outside the gene matches: 9. Written as DNA, the CDR3 is TGTGCCAGCAGTCCGGGAGGACTAGCGGGGGAGTACGAGCAGTACTTC. Translating it yields CASSPGGLAGEYEQYF.

The rearrangement links TRBV28 to TRBJ2-7, with D possibly matching TRBD1 (6 bases). V lost 2 bases, J lost 3 bases, and 8 bases lay in between. Germline assignment: CDR1 MDHEN and CDR2 SYDVKM. The CDR3 sequence is 13 residues long. The CDR3 spells CASSLGQIYEQYF. CDR3 DNA: TGTGCCAGCAGTTTAGGACAGATCTACGAGCAGTACTTC.

The rearrangement uses TRBV3-1 (or the pseudogene TRBV3-2) and TRBJ1-2; D is ambiguous. This CDR3 is 13 amino acids long. The germline gives CDR1 LGHDT, CDR2 YNNKEL (reference sequence). Trimming cost V 1 base and J 8 bases, with 11 bases left between them. CDR3 bases: TGTGCCAGCAGCCAAGTAAAGAGCGAGGGCTACACCTTC. It encodes CASSQVKSEGYTF.

J is TRBJ2-5 and V is TRBV2; possible D gene TRBD1, 6 bases. The CDR3 has 11 residues. The V and J ends lost 8 bases and 3 bases respectively, with 7 bases between them. Germline loops: CDR1 SNHLY, CDR2 FYNNEI. The CDR3 sequence: CASYREETQYF. The CDR3 coding sequence is TGTGCCAGCTACAGGGAAGAGACCCAGTACTTC.

The genes are TRBV9 and TRBJ2-1, with D possibly being TRBD2 (6 bases). Germline CDR1 is SGDLS and CDR2 is YYNGEE. V lost 1 base to trimming and J lost 7 bases, with 12 bases between them. This CDR3 region has 14 residues. CDR3 sequence (DNA): TGTGCCAGCAGCGTAAGGCCTAGCGTGAATGAGCAGTTCTTC. It yields the protein CASSVRPSVNEQFF.

The chain carries TRBV20-1 and TRBJ2-7; possible D gene TRBD1, 6 bases. The CDR3 has 12 amino acids. Germline CDR1 DFQATT, CDR2 SNEGSKA (reference sequence). The V end lost 4 bases, the J end lost 3 bases, and 10 bases lay between the germline ends. The chain's CDR3 is CSAIEQGYEQYF. The DNA of the CDR3 is TGCAGTGCTATTGAACAGGGCTACGAGCAGTACTTC.

The chain joins TRBV19 to TRBJ1-1; TRBD1 agrees at 8 bases. V lost 3 bases, J lost 2 bases, and 5 bases stayed unmatched. This CDR3 is 15 amino acids long. Per germline, CDR1 LNHDA and CDR2 SQIVND (reference sequence). The CDR3: CASSMYGQGNTEAFF. CDR3 sequence (DNA): TGTGCCAGTAGTATGTATGGACAGGGTAACACTGAAGCTTTCTTT. Full variable domain (missing parts from reference TRBV19 and TRBJ1-1): DGGITQSPKYLFRKEGQNVTLSCEQNLNHDAMYWYRQDPGQGLRLIYYSQIVNDFQKGDIAEGYSVSREKKESFPLTVTSAQKNPTAFYLCASSMYGQGNTEAFFGQGTRLTVV.